The following is a TCR beta chain sequence with its context. This CDR3 is built from 17 residues. The V end lost 0 bases, the J end lost 1 base, and 12 bases lay between the germline ends. Per germline, CDR1 LGHDT and CDR2 YNNKEL (reference sequence). TCRdb re-analysed the 5' RACE reads in MiXCR, keeping a single row per CDR3 protein. The sample has approximately 330,000 distinct CDR3 sequences, approximately 12% seen once. The data belong to a study of T cells after yellow fever vaccination. The clonotype comes from a man younger than 35 who received the YFV17D yellow fever vaccine. The V gene is TRBV3-1, the J gene TRBJ2-2; D tentatively fits TRBD1 or TRBD2 (5 bases each). Sequences were derived from CD4+ T cells sorted from PBMCs, sampled 15 days after the yellow fever booster vaccination. CDR3 amino acids: CASSQDPGTENTGELFF. CDR3 DNA sequence: TGTGCCAGCAGCCAAGATCCCGGGACGGAGAACACCGGGGAGCTGTTTTTT.